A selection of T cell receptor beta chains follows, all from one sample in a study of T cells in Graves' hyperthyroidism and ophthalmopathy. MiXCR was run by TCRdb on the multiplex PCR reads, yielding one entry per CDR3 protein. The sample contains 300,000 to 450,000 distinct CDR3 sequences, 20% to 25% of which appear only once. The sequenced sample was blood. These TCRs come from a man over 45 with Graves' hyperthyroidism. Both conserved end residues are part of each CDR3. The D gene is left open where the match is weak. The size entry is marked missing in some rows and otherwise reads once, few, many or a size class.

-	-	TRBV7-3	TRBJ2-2	CASSVDITGELFF	TGTGCCAGCAGCGTTGATATCACCGGGGAGCTGTTTTTT
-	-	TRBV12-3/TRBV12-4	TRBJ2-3	CASSLISGGTDTQYF	TGTGCCAGCAGTTTGATTTCGGGGGGCACAGATACGCAGTATTTT
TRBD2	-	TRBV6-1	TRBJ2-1	CASRSLAGGNNEQFF	TGTGCCAGCAGGTCCCTAGCGGGAGGCAACAATGAGCAGTTCTTC
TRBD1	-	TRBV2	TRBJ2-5	CASRADRGGETQYF	TGTGCCAGCAGAGCCGACAGGGGGGGAGAGACCCAGTACTTC
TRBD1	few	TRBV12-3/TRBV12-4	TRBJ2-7	CASIRQGASYEQYF	TGTGCCAGCATCAGGCAGGGGGCATCCTACGAGCAGTACTTC
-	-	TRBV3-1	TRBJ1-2	CASSPNTMYGYTF	TGTGCCAGCAGCCCAAATACAATGTACGGCTACACCTTC
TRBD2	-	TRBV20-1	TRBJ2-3	CSARDLRGGGGTDTQYF	TGCAGTGCTAGAGACCTACGCGGGGGGGGGGGCACAGATACGCAGTATTTT
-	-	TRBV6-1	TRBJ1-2	CASSEVLSGYTF	TGTGCCAGCAGTGAGGTTCTAAGTGGCTACACCTTC
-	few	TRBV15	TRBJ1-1	CATSREWETEAFF	TGTGCCACCAGCAGAGAATGGGAGACTGAAGCTTTCTTT
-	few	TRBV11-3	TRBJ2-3	CASSFRWGGDTQYF	TGTGCCAGCAGCTTCCGTTGGGGAGGAGATACGCAGTATTTT
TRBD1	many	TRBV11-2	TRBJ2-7	CASSSRDSYYEQYF	TGTGCCAGCAGCTCCAGGGACAGCTACTACGAGCAGTACTTC
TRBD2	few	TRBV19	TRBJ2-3	CASSIETSGRHRTDTQYF	TGTGCCAGTAGTATAGAAACTAGCGGGAGGCATCGCACAGATACGCAGTATTTT
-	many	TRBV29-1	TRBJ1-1	CSVGWGQVNTEAFF	TGCAGCGTTGGATGGGGACAAGTAAACACTGAAGCTTTCTTT
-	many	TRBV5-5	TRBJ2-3	CASSPRWVGSTDTQYF	TGTGCCAGCAGCCCCCGGTGGGTCGGGAGCACAGATACGCAGTATTTT
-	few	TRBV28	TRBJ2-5	CASSSDFGGPYQETQYF	TGTGCCAGCAGTTCCGACTTCGGGGGACCTTACCAAGAGACCCAGTACTTC
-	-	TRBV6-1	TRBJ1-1	CASSHRAGKAEAFF	TGTGCCAGCAGTCACAGGGCCGGAAAGGCTGAAGCTTTCTTT
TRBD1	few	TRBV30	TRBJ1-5	CAWSTNPTGTFQPQHF	TGTGCCTGGAGTACAAACCCGACAGGGACTTTCCAGCCCCAGCATTTT
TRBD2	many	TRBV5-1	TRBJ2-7	CASSAAGGAYEQYF	TGCGCCAGCAGCGCCGCTGGGGGGGCCTACGAGCAGTACTTC
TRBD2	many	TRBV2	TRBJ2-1	CASSPRSGGSYNEQFF	TGTGCCAGCAGCCCGAGAAGCGGGGGATCCTACAATGAGCAGTTCTTC
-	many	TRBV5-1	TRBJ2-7	CASSLVPGPYEQYF	TGTGCCAGCAGCTTAGTTCCAGGCCCCTACGAGCAGTACTTC
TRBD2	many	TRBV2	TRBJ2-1	CASGLAGFEQFF	TGTGCCAGCGGACTAGCGGGATTCGAGCAGTTCTTC
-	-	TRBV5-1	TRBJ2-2	CASSTSDTGELFF	TGCGCCAGCAGCACGTCCGACACCGGGGAGCTGTTTTTT
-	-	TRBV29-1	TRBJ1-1	CSVSLVGPGSEAFF	TGCAGCGTCTCCTTGGTGGGCCCGGGGTCCGAAGCTTTCTTT
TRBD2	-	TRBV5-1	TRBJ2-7	CASSLGRDYAIEQYF	TGCGCCAGCAGCTTGGGAAGGGACTACGCAATCGAGCAGTACTTC
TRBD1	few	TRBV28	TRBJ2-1	CASSLKDRGFYNEQFF	TGTGCCAGCAGTTTAAAGGACAGGGGTTTCTACAATGAGCAGTTCTTC
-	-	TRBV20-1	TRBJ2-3	CSAYCPDTQYF	TGCAGTGCTTATTGTCCAGATACGCAGTATTTT
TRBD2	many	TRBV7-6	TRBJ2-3	CASSLSGGADTQYF	TGTGCCAGCAGCCTTAGCGGGGGAGCGGATACGCAGTATTTT
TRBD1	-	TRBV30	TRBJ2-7	CAWREPGQGGYEQYF	TGTGCCTGGAGGGAACCGGGACAGGGGGGCTACGAGCAGTACTTC
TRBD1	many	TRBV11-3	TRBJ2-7	CASSEGAGTGDSYEQYF	TGTGCCAGCAGCGAAGGAGCCGGGACAGGCGACTCCTACGAGCAGTACTTC
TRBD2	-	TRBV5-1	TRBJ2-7	CASSLDSGRLSGEQYF	TGCGCCAGCAGCTTGGATAGCGGGAGATTATCGGGTGAGCAGTACTTC
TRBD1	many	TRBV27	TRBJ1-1	CASSFTGGQNTEAFF	TGTGCCAGCAGCTTTACAGGGGGGCAGAACACTGAAGCTTTCTTT
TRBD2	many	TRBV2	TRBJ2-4	CASSGSGINIQYF	TGTGCCAGCAGTGGAAGCGGGATAAACATTCAGTACTTC
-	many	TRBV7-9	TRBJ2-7	CASSLEALEQYF	TGTGCCAGCAGCCTTGAAGCCCTCGAGCAGTACTTC
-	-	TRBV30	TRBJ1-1	CAWSGGENTEAFF	TGTGCCTGGAGTGGTGGGGAGAACACTGAAGCTTTCTTT
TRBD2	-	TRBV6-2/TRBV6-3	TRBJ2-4	CASSQPTSGSDIQYF	TGTGCCAGCAGCCAACCTACTAGCGGGAGTGACATTCAGTACTTC
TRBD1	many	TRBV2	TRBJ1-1	CASLPATGTGVRTEAFF	TGTGCCAGCCTACCCGCCACCGGGACAGGGGTAAGAACTGAAGCTTTCTTT
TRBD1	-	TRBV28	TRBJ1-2	CASSTPTGDRGGYTF	TGTGCCAGCAGTACCCCGACAGGGGATCGGGGGGGCTACACCTTC
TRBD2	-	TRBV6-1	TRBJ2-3	CASRNKRTSGPDTQYF	TGTGCCAGCAGGAACAAAAGGACTAGCGGGCCAGATACGCAGTATTTT
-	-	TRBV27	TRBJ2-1	CASSFLGRNEQFF	TGTGCCAGCAGTTTTCTGGGCCGCAATGAGCAGTTCTTC
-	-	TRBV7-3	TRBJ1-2	CASSPSGGFNYGYTF	TGTGCCAGCAGCCCTTCTGGGGGATTCAACTATGGCTACACCTTC